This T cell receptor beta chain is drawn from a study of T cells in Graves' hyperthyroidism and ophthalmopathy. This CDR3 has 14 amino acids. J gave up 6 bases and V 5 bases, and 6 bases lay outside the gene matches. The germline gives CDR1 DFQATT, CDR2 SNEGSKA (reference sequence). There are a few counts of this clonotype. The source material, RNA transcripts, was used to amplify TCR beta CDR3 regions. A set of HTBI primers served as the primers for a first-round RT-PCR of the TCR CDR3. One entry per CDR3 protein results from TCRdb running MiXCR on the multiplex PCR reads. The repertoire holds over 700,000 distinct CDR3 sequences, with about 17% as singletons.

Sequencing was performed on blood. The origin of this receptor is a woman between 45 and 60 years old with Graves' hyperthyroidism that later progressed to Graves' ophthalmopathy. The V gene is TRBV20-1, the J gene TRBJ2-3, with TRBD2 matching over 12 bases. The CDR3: CSALQTSGGDTQYF. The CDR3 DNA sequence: TGCAGTGCTCTACAGACTAGCGGGGGTGATACGCAGTATTTT.